The source of this T cell receptor beta chain is a study of CD4+ T cells in melanoma. Study outcomes and limitations: A reported correlation linked neoantigen-specific CD4+ T cells to CD8+, macrophage and B cell function. Reportedly, melanoma neoantigen-specific CD4+ T cells showed varied differentiation states.

For this clone: The antigen is not known.

The CDR3 has 15 amino acids. Trimming took 4 bases from V and 0 from J, leaving 10 bases between them. Germline CDR1 is WNHNN and CDR2 is SYGVQD (reference sequence). TCRdb keeps only in-frame clones here, not all; method: immunoSEQ multiplex PCR. The table has 15,000 or so clones, 62% seen once; the top ten hold more than 11%. The chain links TRBV10-1 to TRBJ1-3, with D hard to call. Sequencing was carried out using cells from a culture (not recorded whether cultured in vitro). This sequence was found in a human donor with melanoma. The CDR3 is CASSATQGSGNTIYF. CDR3 DNA sequence: TGCGCCAGCAGTGCGACTCAAGGCTCTGGAAACACCATATATTTT.